A selection of T cell receptor beta chains follows, all from one sample in a study of CD8+ T cells in alopecia areata. Method: immunoSEQ multiplex PCR; TCRdb's copy keeps in-frame clones and lacks some. The sample has some 110,000 clones, around 50% seen once. The sample here was CD8+ T cells sorted from blood, taken at week 24, from a patient treated with tofacitinib. Source of these receptors: a human donor with alopecia areata. CDR3s include the opening cysteine and the closing phenylalanine or tryptophan. Fields, in order: J gene, V gene, CDR3 length, CDR3 protein.

J: TRBJ2-7
V: TRBV30
length: 12
CDR3: CAWEGNSYEQYF

J: TRBJ2-4
V: TRBV6-5
length: 16
CDR3: CASSSTGTVAKNIQYF

J: TRBJ2-7
V: TRBV13
length: 13
CDR3: CASSSSPGYEQYF

J: TRBJ2-2
V: TRBV4-2
length: 15
CDR3: CASSLSTGGTGELFF

J: TRBJ2-2
V: TRBV7-9
length: 15
CDR3: CASSVDILGSGELFF

J: TRBJ2-7
V: TRBV27
length: 13
CDR3: CASSLDGIYEQYF

J: TRBJ2-1
V: TRBV7-9
length: 17
CDR3: CASSSRTSGAPYNEQFF

J: TRBJ1-1
V: TRBV30
length: 11
CDR3: CAWTMGTEAFF

J: TRBJ2-5
V: TRBV13
length: 16
CDR3: CASSQRATGDQETQYF

J: TRBJ2-3
V: TRBV29-1
length: 13
CDR3: CSVPGPSTDTQYF